A selection of T cell receptor beta chains follows, all from one sample in a study of blood T cell repertoires in COVID-19. Sequencing was performed with immunoSEQ multiplex PCR; in TCRdb, only in-frame clones are kept and a portion is missing. The sample has about 74,000 clones, roughly 79% seen once. Sequenced material: peripheral blood. All receptors derive from a man between 70 and 80 years old with acute or convalescent COVID-19. Each CDR3 is given with its conserved first and last residue. A D gene is named only where the DNA matches it firmly. Size tells how often a clone was seen (once, few, many) or the class of an expanded clone, and some rows leave it out.

clone size	J gene	D gene	V gene	CDR3 protein	CDR3 DNA
.	TRBJ1-1	TRBD1	TRBV9	CASSVVQGAWTEAFF	TGTGCCAGCAGCGTAGTTCAGGGGGCTTGGACTGAAGCTTTCTTT
few	TRBJ1-5	TRBD1	TRBV28	CASRRDRGNQPQHF	TGTGCCAGCAGGCGGGACAGGGGCAATCAGCCCCAGCATTTT
once	TRBJ1-3	TRBD1	TRBV7-9	CASSLGQPFGNTIYF	TGTGCCAGCAGCTTGGGACAGCCGTTTGGAAACACCATATATTTT
.	TRBJ1-2	TRBD1	TRBV5-5	CASSLSQGATYGFYGYTF	TGTGCCAGCAGCTTGAGTCAGGGGGCAACATACGGGTTCTATGGCTACACCTTC
.	TRBJ2-7	TRBD1	TRBV7-3	CASSLNQGADEQYF	TGTGCCAGCAGCTTAAATCAGGGGGCTGACGAGCAGTACTTC
.	TRBJ2-5	TRBD1	TRBV6-5	CASNLGQGGEKTQYF	TGTGCCAGCAACCTTGGACAGGGCGGCGAAAAGACCCAGTACTTC
.	TRBJ1-2	.	TRBV6-4	CASSDAGANYGYTF	TGTGCCAGCAGTGACGCAGGGGCTAACTATGGCTACACCTTC
many	TRBJ1-6	.	TRBV6-6	CASSSFGTPLHF	TGTGCCAGCAGTTCCTTCGGGACACCCCTCCACTTT
.	TRBJ2-7	TRBD1	TRBV24-1	CATSDASGGDEQYF	TGTGCCACCAGTGACGCTTCAGGGGGAGACGAGCAGTACTTC
.	TRBJ2-1	TRBD1	TRBV4-3	CASSQDGRTGGNEQFF	TGCGCCAGCAGCCAAGATGGCCGGACAGGGGGAAATGAGCAGTTCTTC
.	TRBJ2-6	TRBD1	TRBV19	CASSMLVGQGAPGANVLTF	TGTGCCAGTAGTATGTTGGTCGGACAGGGGGCGCCAGGGGCCAACGTCCTGACTTTC
.	TRBJ1-1	TRBD1	TRBV28	CASSLPRGQMNTEAFF	TGTGCCAGCAGTTTACCCAGGGGGCAGATGAACACTGAAGCTTTCTTT
.	TRBJ1-4	.	TRBV5-1	CASSLWGGGTNEKLFF	TGCGCCAGCAGCTTATGGGGAGGAGGAACTAATGAAAAACTGTTTTTT
.	TRBJ1-1	.	TRBV18	CASLGGAGRTEAFF	TGTGCCAGCCTGGGGGGGGCAGGGCGCACTGAAGCTTTCTTT